This paragraph reports one T cell receptor (beta chain). This clone was detected a few times. Its antigen remains unidentified. Per-nucleotide qualities are absent, and no much larger clonotype sits a single base away. In light of the paper, this sample's time point label describes: roughly 2 years on ibrutinib. For TCR beta library preparation, 1.5 to 2 micrograms of genomic DNA was extracted from cryopreserved PBMCs. Longitudinal blood samples from CLL patients on ibrutinib monotherapy underwent high-throughput TCR beta sequencing. The patients took part in an open-label, single-center phase 2 trial of ibrutinib monotherapy. Reading the germline V gene gives CDR1 MDHEN and CDR2 SYDVKM. Trimming costs V 6 bases and J 6 bases, and their ends lie 10 bases apart. The CDR3 holds 12 amino acids from the cysteine to the phenylalanine. The CDR3 DNA has 36 bases and is translated from base 1. A MiSeq instrument was used for deep resolution sequencing, which targeted depths ranging from 1 in 1 million up to 1 in 200,000 T cells, with coverage averaging 10x for each clonotype. The immunoSEQ hsTCRB Kit was used to generate TCR beta libraries. Per the original workflow: ImmunoSEQ Data Assistant and ImmunoSEQ Analyzer were used for data analysis, and V, D and J genes were assigned according to IMGT definitions. Clonality was computed as one minus normalized Shannon entropy of productive rearrangement frequencies, ranging from 0 to 1. Only overrepresented clonotypes making up at least 0.05% of the repertoire of each patient were included in the public clonotype analysis. Some 13 age-matched healthy donor repertoires from immuneACCESS were used as controls for clonality. Drawn from immuneACCESS, this table holds only the in-frame rearrangements with V and J called that TCRdb kept. Clones are partly lost; checked studies trace under half to an unresolved V gene and leave the rest unexplained. V and J calls and clone size come straight from that table; D and trimming were deduced from the DNA. Across this sample there are 45,000 to 70,000 clones, with 55% to 70% seen only once. The ten largest account for roughly 20% of the sample.

The sample belongs to a study of cytotoxic CD8 clonotypes in ibrutinib-treated CLL (dated by TCRdb to the early 2020s). Context from the whole study: The cohort included around 16 treatment-naive and 11 relapsed/refractory patients; about 18 were IGHV unmutated. Partial responses were observed in roughly 24 patients and complete responses in 2; after a median follow-up of around 68 months, remission was maintained in approximately 15 patients and progression was observed in roughly twelve. Samples at response were collected after a median of about twelve months of treatment, with a range of 6 to 36 months. An average of 255,043 productive templates and approximately 90,000 productive rearrangements was obtained per sample. Longitudinal samples were available for about 30% of the 86 trial participants. Cryopreserved peripheral blood mononuclear cells were collected at three points: before therapy, at response, and at either sustained remission or disease progression. All remission and progressive disease samples were collected while patients were still receiving ibrutinib.

Study-wide conclusions, independent of this receptor: At ibrutinib response clonality went up, during sustained remission it held steady, and at progression it dropped back toward baseline. At baseline, clonality was higher than in age-matched healthy donors and showed a strong correlation with circulating CD8+ T-cell counts. Sampling times were not matched between sustained-remission and progressing patients, and lymph node repertoires were not studied. Public clonotypes were rare and either shrank or stayed stable during treatment, and the rise in clonality at ibrutinib response reflected expansion of private clonotypes.

The source of this sequence is a human donor with chronic lymphocytic leukemia. Recombination joined TRBV28 with TRBJ2-3; confidence is insufficient to name the D gene. This specimen was PBMCs, taken after 24 months of ibrutinib treatment. CDR3 reads: CASSPRIDTQYF. The nucleotides are TGTGCCAGCAGCCCCCGCATCGATACGCAGTATTTT.